Described below is a single T cell receptor (beta chain) sequence and its context. Its target is unknown. These data belong to a study of identical twins. General study findings and limits: Not following the same donors, the study drew its conclusions from cross-sectional statistical analysis.

V was shortened by 8 bases and J by 2 bases, with 4 bases between the two germline ends. The CDR3 has 11 residues. Per germline, CDR1 MNHNS and CDR2 SASEGT. TCRdb passed the 5' RACE reads through MiXCR, listing each CDR3 protein once. The sample has roughly 1.6 million distinct CDR3 sequences; under 35% are singletons. Sequenced: cord blood. The rearrangement uses TRBV6-1 and TRBJ2-4; D unresolved. This sequence originates from a newborn girl in good health. CDR3 in DNA: TGTGCCAGCGGCACCAAAAACATTCAGTACTTC. Protein product: CASGTKNIQYF.